The T cell receptor beta chain described here comes from a study of shared clonotypes between healthy human individuals. Overall study: A couple of women and a few men aged 18 to 49 made up the donors. Every donor yielded three CD4 naive, three CD4 memory, two CD8 naive and one CD8 memory plate. Study outcomes and limitations: Against clonotypes common to all four donors, non-shared ones had lower generation probabilities. Roughly 5% of naive CD4 clonotypes were common to a handful of donors.

As concerns this clone: Its antigen is as yet unknown.

Measured with immunoSEQ multiplex PCR; TCRdb has only the in-frame clones, and not every one. The sample has some 1,100,000 clones, approximately 78% seen once. With 7 bases removed from V and 2 bases from J, the gap between germline ends came to 12 bases. Germline CDR1 reads SGHRS; CDR2 reads YFSETQ. The CDR3 consists of 13 residues. The sequencing input was memory CD4+ T cells from PBMCs. Subset noted: CD45RA-negative fraction. The chain is built from TRBV5-1 and TRBJ1-1, with D unclear. This TCR was recovered from a man aged 18 to 29 in good health. Some clones in this sample may be carry-over from other donors' samples. CDR3 DNA sequence: TGCGCCAGCGAGAGAGCGGAAAACACTGAAGCTTTCTTT. Protein: CASERAENTEAFF.